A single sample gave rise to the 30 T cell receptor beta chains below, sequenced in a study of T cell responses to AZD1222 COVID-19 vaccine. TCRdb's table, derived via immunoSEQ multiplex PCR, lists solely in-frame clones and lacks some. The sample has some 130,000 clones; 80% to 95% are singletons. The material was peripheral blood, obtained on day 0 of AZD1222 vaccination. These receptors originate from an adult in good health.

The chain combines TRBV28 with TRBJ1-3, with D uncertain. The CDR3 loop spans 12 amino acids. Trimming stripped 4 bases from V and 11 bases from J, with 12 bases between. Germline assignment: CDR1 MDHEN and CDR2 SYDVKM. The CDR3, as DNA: TGTGCCAGCAGTTCGGCCGGGGTCGCCATATATTTT. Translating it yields CASSSAGVAIYF.

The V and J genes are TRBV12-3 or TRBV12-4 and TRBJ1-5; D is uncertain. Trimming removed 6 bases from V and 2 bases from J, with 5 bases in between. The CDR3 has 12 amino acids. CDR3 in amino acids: CASSRGNQPQHF. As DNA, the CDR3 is TGTGCCAGCAGCCGGGGCAATCAGCCCCAGCATTTT.

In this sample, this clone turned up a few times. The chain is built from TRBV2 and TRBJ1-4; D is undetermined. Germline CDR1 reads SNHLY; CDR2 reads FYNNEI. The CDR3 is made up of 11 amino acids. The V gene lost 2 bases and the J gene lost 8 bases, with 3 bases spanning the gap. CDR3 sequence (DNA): TGTGCCAGCAGTGAATACGAAAAACTGTTTTTT. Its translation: CASSEYEKLFF.

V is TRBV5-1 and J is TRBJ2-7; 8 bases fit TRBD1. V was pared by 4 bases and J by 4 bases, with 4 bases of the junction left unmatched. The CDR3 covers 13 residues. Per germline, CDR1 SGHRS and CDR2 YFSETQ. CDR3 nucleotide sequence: TGCGCCAGCAGCGACAGGGGCCTTTACGAGCAGTACTTC. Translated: CASSDRGLYEQYF.

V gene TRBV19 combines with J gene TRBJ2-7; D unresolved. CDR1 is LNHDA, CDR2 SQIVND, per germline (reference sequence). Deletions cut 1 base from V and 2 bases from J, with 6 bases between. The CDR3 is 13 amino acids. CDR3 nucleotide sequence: TGTGCCAGTAGTATAGGACCTACCTACGAGCAGTACTTC. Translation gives CASSIGPTYEQYF.

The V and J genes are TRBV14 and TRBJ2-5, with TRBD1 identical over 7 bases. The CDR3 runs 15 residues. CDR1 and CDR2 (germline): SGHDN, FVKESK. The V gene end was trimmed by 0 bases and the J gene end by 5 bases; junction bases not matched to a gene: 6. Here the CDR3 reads CASSQDRQGMETQYF. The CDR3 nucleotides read TGTGCCAGCAGCCAAGATCGACAGGGTATGGAGACCCAGTACTTC.

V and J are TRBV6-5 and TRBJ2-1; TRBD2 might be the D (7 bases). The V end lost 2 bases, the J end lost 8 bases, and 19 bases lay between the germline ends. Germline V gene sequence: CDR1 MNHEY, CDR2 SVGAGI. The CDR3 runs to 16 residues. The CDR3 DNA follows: TGTGCCAGCAGTTACGAAGCGGGGCCAAAGGGGGATGAGCAGTTCTTC. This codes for CASSYEAGPKGDEQFF.

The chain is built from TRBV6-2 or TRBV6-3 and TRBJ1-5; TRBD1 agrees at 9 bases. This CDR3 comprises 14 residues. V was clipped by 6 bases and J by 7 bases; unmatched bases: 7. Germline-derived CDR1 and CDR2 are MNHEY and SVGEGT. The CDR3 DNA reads TGTGCCAGCAGCCGGACAGGGGTAAGGCAGCCCCAGCATTTT. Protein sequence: CASSRTGVRQPQHF.

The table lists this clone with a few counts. The chain's CDR3 is CASTLTVSYEQYF. CDR3 bases: TGTGCCAGCACCCTGACCGTGAGCTACGAGCAGTACTTC. The V gene is TRBV2, the J gene TRBJ2-7; D uncertain. The CDR3 runs to 13 residues. Trimming took off 7 bases at V and 3 bases at J, with 13 bases between the two ends. Germline V CDR1 and CDR2: SNHLY, FYNNEI.

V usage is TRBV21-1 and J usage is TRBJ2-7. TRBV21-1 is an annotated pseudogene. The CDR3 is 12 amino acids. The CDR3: CASSKEGHEQYF. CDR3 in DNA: TGTGCCAGCAGCAAAGAAGGTCACGAGCAGTACTTC.

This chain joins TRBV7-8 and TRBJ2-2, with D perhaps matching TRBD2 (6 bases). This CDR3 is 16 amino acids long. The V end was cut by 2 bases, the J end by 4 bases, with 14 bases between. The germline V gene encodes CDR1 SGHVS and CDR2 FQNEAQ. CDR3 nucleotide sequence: TGTGCCAGCAGCTTAAGTCCGCAGGGAGGCACCGGGGAGCTGTTTTTT. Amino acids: CASSLSPQGGTGELFF.

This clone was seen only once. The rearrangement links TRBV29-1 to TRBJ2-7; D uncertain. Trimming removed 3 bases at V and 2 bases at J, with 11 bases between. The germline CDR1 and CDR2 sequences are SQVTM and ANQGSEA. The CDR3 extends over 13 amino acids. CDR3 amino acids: CSVESLQTYEQYF. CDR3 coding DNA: TGCAGCGTTGAGTCCTTGCAGACCTACGAGCAGTACTTC.

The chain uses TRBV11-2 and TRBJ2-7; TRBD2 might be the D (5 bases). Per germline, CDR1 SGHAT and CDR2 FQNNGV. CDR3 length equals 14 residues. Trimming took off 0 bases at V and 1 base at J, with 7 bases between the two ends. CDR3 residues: CASSLEGGSYEQYF. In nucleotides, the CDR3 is TGTGCCAGCAGCTTAGAAGGCGGGTCCTACGAGCAGTACTTC.

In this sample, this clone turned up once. The DNA of the CDR3 is TGTGCCAGCAGTTTGACCTCGGGCCAGGCAGGGGGCTACACCTTC. Encoded protein: CASSLTSGQAGGYTF. V usage is TRBV28 and J usage is TRBJ1-2; D possibly corresponds to TRBD1 (5 bases). V lost 3 bases to trimming and J lost 8 bases, with 19 bases between them. This CDR3 is 15 amino acids long. Germline V gives CDR1 MDHEN, CDR2 SYDVKM.

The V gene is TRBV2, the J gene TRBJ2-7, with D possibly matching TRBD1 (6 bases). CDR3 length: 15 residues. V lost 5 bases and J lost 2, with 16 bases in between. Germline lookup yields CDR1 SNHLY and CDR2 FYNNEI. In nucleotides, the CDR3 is TGTGCCAGCAGTCGAGGGGGACGGCAACCCTACGAGCAGTACTTC. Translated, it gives CASSRGGRQPYEQYF.

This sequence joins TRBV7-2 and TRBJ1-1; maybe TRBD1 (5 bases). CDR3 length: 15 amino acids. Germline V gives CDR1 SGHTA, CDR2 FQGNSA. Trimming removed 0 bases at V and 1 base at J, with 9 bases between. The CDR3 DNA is TGTGCCAGCAGCTTAGCCGGGACCGCGAACACTGAAGCTTTCTTT. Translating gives CASSLAGTANTEAFF.

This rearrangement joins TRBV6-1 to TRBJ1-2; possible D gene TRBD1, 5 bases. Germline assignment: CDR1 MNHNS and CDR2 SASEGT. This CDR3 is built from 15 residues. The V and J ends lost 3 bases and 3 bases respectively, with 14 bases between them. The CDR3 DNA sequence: TGTGCCAGCAGTGACAGGAACTTGGGGGACTATGGCTACACCTTC. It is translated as CASSDRNLGDYGYTF.

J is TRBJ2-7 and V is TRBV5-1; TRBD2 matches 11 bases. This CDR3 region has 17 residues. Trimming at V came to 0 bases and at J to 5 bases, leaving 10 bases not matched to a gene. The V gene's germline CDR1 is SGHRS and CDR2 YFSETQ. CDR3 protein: CASSLGLLSSGRNEQYF. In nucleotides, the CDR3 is TGCGCCAGCAGCTTGGGTCTGTTGTCTAGCGGGAGGAACGAGCAGTACTTC.

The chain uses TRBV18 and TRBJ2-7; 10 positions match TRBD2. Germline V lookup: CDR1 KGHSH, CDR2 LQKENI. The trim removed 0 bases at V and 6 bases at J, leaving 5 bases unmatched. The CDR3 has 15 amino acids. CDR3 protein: CASSPPPSGSREQYF. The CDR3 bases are TGTGCCAGCTCACCACCGCCTAGCGGGAGTCGCGAGCAGTACTTC. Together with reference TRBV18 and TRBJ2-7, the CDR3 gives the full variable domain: NAGVMQNPRHLVRRRGQEARLRCSPMKGHSHVYWYRQLPEEGLKFMVYLQKENIIDESGMPKERFSAEFPKEGPSILRIQQVVRGDSAAYFCASSPPPSGSREQYFGPGTRLTVT.

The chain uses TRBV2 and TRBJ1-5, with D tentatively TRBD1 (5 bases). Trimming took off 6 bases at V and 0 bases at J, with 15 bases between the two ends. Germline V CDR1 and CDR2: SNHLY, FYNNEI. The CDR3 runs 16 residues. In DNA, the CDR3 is TGTGCCAGCAGGTGGGGGGAGCCAGATAGCAATCAGCCCCAGCATTTT. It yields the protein CASRWGEPDSNQPQHF.

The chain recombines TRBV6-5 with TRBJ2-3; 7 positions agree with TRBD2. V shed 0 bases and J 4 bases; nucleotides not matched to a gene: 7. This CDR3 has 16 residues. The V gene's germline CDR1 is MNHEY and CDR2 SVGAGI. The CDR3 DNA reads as TGTGCCAGCAGTTACTCGAGTGTGAGCGGGGCAGATACGCAGTATTTT. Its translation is CASSYSSVSGADTQYF.

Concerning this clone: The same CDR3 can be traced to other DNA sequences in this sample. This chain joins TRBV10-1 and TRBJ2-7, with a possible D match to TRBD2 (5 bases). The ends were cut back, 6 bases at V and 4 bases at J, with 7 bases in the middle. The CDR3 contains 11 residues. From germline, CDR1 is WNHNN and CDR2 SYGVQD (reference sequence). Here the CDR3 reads CASSEGYEQYF. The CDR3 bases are TGCGCCAGCAGCGAGGGATACGAGCAGTACTTC.

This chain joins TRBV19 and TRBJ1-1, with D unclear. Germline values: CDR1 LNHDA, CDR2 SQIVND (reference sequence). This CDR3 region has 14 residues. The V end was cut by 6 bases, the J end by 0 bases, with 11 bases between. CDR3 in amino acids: CASRTVTMNTEAFF. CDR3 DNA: TGTGCCAGTAGGACGGTCACCATGAACACTGAAGCTTTCTTT. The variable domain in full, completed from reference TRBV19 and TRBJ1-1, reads DGGITQSPKYLFRKEGQNVTLSCEQNLNHDAMYWYRQDPGQGLRLIYYSQIVNDFQKGDIAEGYSVSREKKESFPLTVTSAQKNPTAFYLCASRTVTMNTEAFFGQGTRLTVV.

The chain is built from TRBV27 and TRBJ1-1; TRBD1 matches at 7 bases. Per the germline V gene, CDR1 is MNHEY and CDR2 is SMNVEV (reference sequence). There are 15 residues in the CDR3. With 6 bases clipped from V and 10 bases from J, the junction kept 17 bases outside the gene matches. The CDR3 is CASSFLRPQGVRAFF. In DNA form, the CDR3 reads TGTGCCAGCAGCTTCCTCCGGCCCCAGGGGGTTAGAGCTTTCTTT.

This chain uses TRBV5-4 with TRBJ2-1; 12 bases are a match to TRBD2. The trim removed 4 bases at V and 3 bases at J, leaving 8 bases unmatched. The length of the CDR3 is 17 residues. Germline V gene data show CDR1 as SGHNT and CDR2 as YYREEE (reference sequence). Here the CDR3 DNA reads TGTGCCAGCAGCCCTACCCCGGGACTAGCGGGCTACAATGAGCAGTTCTTC. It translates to CASSPTPGLAGYNEQFF. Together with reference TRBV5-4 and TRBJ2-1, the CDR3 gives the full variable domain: ETGVTQSPTHLIKTRGQQVTLRCSSQSGHNTVSWYQQALGQGPQFIFQYYREEENGRGNFPPRFSGLQFPNYSSELNVNALELDDSALYLCASSPTPGLAGYNEQFFGPGTRLTVL.

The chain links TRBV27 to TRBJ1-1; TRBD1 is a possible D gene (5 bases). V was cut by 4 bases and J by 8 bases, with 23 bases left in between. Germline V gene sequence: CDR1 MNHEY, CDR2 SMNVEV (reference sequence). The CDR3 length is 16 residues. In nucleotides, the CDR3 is TGTGCCAGCAGTTGGGGAAGGGGCCTCGGCTCGGCGGAAGCTTTCTTT. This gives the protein CASSWGRGLGSAEAFF.

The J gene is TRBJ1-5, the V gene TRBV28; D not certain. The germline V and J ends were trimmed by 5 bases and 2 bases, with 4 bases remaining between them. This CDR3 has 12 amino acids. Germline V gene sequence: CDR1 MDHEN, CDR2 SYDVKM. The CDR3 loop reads CASSPGNQPQHF. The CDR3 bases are TGTGCCAGCAGTCCAGGCAATCAGCCCCAGCATTTT.

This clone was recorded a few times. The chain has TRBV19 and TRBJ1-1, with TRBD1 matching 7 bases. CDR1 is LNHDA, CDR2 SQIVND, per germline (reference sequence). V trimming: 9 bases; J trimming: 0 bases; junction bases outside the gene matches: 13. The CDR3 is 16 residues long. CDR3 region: CASGDSRRAMNTEAFF. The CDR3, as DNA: TGTGCCAGCGGGGACAGCCGCCGGGCCATGAACACTGAAGCTTTCTTT.

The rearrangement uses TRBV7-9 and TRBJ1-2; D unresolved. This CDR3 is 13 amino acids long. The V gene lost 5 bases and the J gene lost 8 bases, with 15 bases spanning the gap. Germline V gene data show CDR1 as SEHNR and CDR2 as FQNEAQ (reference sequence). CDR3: CASSQAAPGGYTF. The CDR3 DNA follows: TGTGCCAGCAGCCAGGCCGCCCCCGGGGGCTACACCTTC.

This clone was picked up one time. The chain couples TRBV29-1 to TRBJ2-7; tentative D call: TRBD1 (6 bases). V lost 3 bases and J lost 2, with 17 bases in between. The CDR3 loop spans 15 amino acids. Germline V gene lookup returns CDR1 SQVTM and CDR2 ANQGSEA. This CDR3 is CSVEVWTVSPYEQYF. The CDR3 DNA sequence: TGCAGCGTTGAGGTGTGGACAGTGTCCCCCTACGAGCAGTACTTC.